This entry lists 27 T cell receptor beta chains sequenced from one sample in a study of Tregs in tolerant kidney transplant recipients. Assay: immunoSEQ multiplex PCR; the TCRdb copy retains only in-frame clones and omits some. There are around 98,000 clones in the sample; roughly 93% occur only once, and approximately 0.48% lies in the top ten. Specimen: CD4+ T cells from blood, collected before the transplant. These receptors came from a human donor who received a combined kidney and bone marrow transplant.

The chain carries TRBV10-3 and TRBJ2-5; D is unresolved. Trimming shortened V by 7 bases and J by 2 bases, and 11 bases separated the two germline ends. This CDR3 contains 13 residues. Per germline, CDR1 ENHRY and CDR2 SYGVKD. The CDR3 nucleotides read TGTGCCATCAAAGGCAGGAATCAAGAGACCCAGTACTTC. Its translation is CAIKGRNQETQYF.

This chain's CDR3 is CASSIGGKTIGYTF. CDR3 sequence (DNA): TGTGCCAGTAGTATCGGCGGGAAAACTATTGGCTACACCTTC. The chain links TRBV19 to TRBJ1-2; the D is unclear. In germline, CDR1 is LNHDA, CDR2 SQIVND (reference sequence). Trimming pared 3 bases from V and 7 bases from J, leaving 15 bases between. The CDR3 covers 14 residues.

The chain recombines TRBV12-5 with TRBJ2-1; 9 positions agree with TRBD2. The CDR3 totals 14 residues. V gave up 7 bases and J gave up 10 bases; unmatched junction bases: 11. The germline V gene has CDR1 LGHNT and CDR2 FRNRAP. The CDR3 DNA reads TGTGCTAGTGCCCTAGCGGGACCCGTCAAAGAGCAGTTCTTC. This encodes CASALAGPVKEQFF.

The rearrangement uses TRBV7-2 and TRBJ2-5, with D possibly being TRBD2 (7 bases). V lost 5 bases to trimming and J lost 3 bases, with 25 bases between them. From germline, CDR1 is SGHTA and CDR2 FQGNSA. The CDR3 runs 18 residues. CDR3 sequence (DNA): TGTGCCAGCAGCCCCCCTTGGGCGGGGGCCCTTAACAAAGAGACCCAGTACTTC. Translated: CASSPPWAGALNKETQYF.

This chain links TRBV7-9 with TRBJ2-1; TRBD1 agrees at 9 bases. This CDR3 has 14 residues. Germline-derived CDR1 and CDR2 are SEHNR and FQNEAQ (reference sequence). Trimming cost V 4 bases and J 9 bases; bases outside gene matches: 7. CDR3 in amino acids: CASSSRDREGEQFF. The CDR3 coding sequence is TGTGCCAGCAGCTCCCGGGACAGGGAAGGTGAGCAGTTCTTC.

The chain joins TRBV30 to TRBJ1-1; D may be TRBD1 (5 bases). The germline V and J ends were trimmed by 3 bases and 5 bases, with 10 bases remaining between them. CDR3 length equals 12 residues. CDR1 GTSNPN and CDR2 SVGIG come from the germline V gene (reference sequence). The CDR3 coding sequence is TGTGCCTGGAGGCAGGGAGGGACTGAAGCTTTCTTT. Translation: CAWRQGGTEAFF.

The chain couples TRBV7-3 to TRBJ1-2; 8 bases agree with TRBD1. V lost 4 bases, J lost 4 bases, and 11 bases stayed unmatched. Germline values: CDR1 SGHTA, CDR2 FQGTGA. The CDR3 is made up of 16 amino acids. CDR3 in DNA: TGTGCCAGCAGCTGGTCGACAGGGGACAACTTCTATGGCTACACCTTC. The encoded protein is CASSWSTGDNFYGYTF.

This clone was counted a single time. The J gene is TRBJ1-3, the V gene TRBV9; tentatively, D is TRBD1 (5 bases). The V end was cut by 1 base, the J end by 4 bases, with 12 bases between. CDR1 is SGDLS, CDR2 YYNGEE, per germline. The CDR3 loop spans 15 amino acids. The CDR3: CASSVQGMAGNTIYF. The CDR3 DNA reads as TGTGCCAGCAGCGTACAGGGAATGGCCGGAAACACCATATATTTT.

CDR3 sequence (DNA): TGCGCCAGCAGCTTGGTGTCAGGATCAGAGACCCAGTACTTC. This sequence encodes CASSLVSGSETQYF. This chain links TRBV5-1 with TRBJ2-5; no definite D call. The CDR3 runs to 14 residues. The germline CDR1 and CDR2 sequences are SGHRS and YFSETQ. Between the trimmed V and J ends, which lost 0 bases and 4 bases, there was a span of 10 bases.

Comment on this clone: This same CDR3 is encoded by further DNA sequences in the sample. The rearrangement joins TRBV9 to TRBJ1-6; D is ambiguous. The CDR3 sequence is 16 residues long. V shed 2 bases and J shed 0 bases, with 9 bases lying between them. In germline, CDR1 is SGDLS, CDR2 YYNGEE. The CDR3 DNA is TGTGCCAGCAGCGTTTCTCTTAGCTCCTATAATTCACCCCTCCACTTT. It codes for CASSVSLSSYNSPLHF.

V usage is TRBV18 and J usage is TRBJ1-6; tentatively, D is TRBD1 (6 bases). Germline CDR1 reads KGHSH; CDR2 reads LQKENI. The CDR3 length is 17 residues. Trimming cost V 2 bases and J 4 bases, with 15 bases left between them. CDR3 loop: CASSPSFPGQYNSPLHF. The DNA for the CDR3 is TGTGCCAGCTCACCATCGTTTCCTGGACAGTATAATTCACCCCTCCACTTT.

This clone was found once. This chain joins TRBV6-6 and TRBJ1-2; no firm D call. The germline gives CDR1 MNHNY, CDR2 SVGAGI (reference sequence). There are 14 residues in the CDR3. The ends were cut back, 5 bases at V and 4 bases at J, with 14 bases in the middle. Here the CDR3 DNA reads TGTGCCAGCAGTCTCGACTCGTCATCCTATGGCTACACCTTC. It specifies CASSLDSSSYGYTF.

V is TRBV6-5 and J is TRBJ2-1; 8 positions agree with TRBD1. V trimming: 4 bases; J trimming: 9 bases; junction bases outside the gene matches: 11. Germline CDR1 MNHEY, CDR2 SVGAGI. The CDR3 extends over 15 amino acids. For the CDR3, the DNA is TGTGCCAGCAGTTCTACTGGGACAGGCTATCTTGAGCAGTTCTTC. Translation: CASSSTGTGYLEQFF.

This clone has just a few counts. CDR3 coding DNA: TGTGCCAGCAGCCTGAAGGCGGTCGTTAAGACTGAAGCTTTCTTT. Its protein product is CASSLKAVVKTEAFF. V is TRBV2 and J is TRBJ1-1, with D hard to call. The CDR3 has 15 residues. The V end was cut by 6 bases, the J end by 5 bases, with 19 bases between. CDR1 SNHLY and CDR2 FYNNEI come from the germline V gene.

This chain connects TRBV2 to TRBJ2-3, with 9 bases identical to TRBD2. This CDR3 has 15 residues. CDR1 and CDR2 from the germline V gene are SNHLY and FYNNEI. V shed 6 bases, J shed 6 bases, and the junction held 10 bases outside the gene matches. Here the CDR3 reads CASRWLAGVSDTQYF. CDR3 DNA sequence: TGTGCCAGCAGGTGGTTAGCGGGAGTTTCCGATACGCAGTATTTT.

The chain joins TRBV5-1 to TRBJ2-5; 10 bases map to TRBD2. The CDR3 spans 15 residues. Unmatched junction bases numbered 3, after V lost 2 bases and J lost 2 bases. CDR1 and CDR2 from the germline V gene are SGHRS and YFSETQ. The CDR3 DNA follows: TGCGCCAGCAGCTTACTAGCGGGGAGGCAAGAGACCCAGTACTTC. Translating gives CASSLLAGRQETQYF.

Comments on this clone: Other DNA sequences in the same sample also yield this CDR3. This rearrangement joins TRBV11-3 to TRBJ1-6; D is undetermined. Trimming took 1 base from V and 6 from J, leaving 7 bases between them. Germline assignment: CDR1 SGHNT and CDR2 YENEEA. CDR3 length equals 14 residues. CDR3 sequence: CASSLGHGNSPLHF. CDR3 in DNA: TGTGCCAGCAGCTTAGGCCACGGTAATTCACCCCTCCACTTT.

The rearrangement joins TRBV27 to TRBJ2-2; 7 bases fit TRBD2. Looked up from germline, CDR1 is MNHEY and CDR2 is SMNVEV (reference sequence). V lost 1 base, J lost 4 bases, and 3 bases stayed unmatched. This CDR3 is built from 15 residues. The CDR3: CASSLYGGFTGELFF. CDR3 coding DNA: TGTGCCAGCAGTTTATACGGGGGGTTCACCGGGGAGCTGTTTTTT.

The V and J genes are TRBV11-1 and TRBJ2-1; TRBD2 matches 8 bases. V shed 6 bases, J shed 5 bases, and the junction held 3 bases outside the gene matches. This CDR3 is 13 amino acids long. Germline CDR1 is SGHAT and CDR2 is FQDESV (reference sequence). The CDR3 DNA reads TGTGCCAGCAGGGCCGGGGGGGACAATGAGCAGTTCTTC. Its protein product is CASRAGGDNEQFF.

The CDR3 is CASSYAGRAEAFF. CDR3 DNA: TGTGCCAGCAGTTACGCAGGGAGGGCTGAAGCTTTCTTT. The J gene is TRBJ1-1, the V gene TRBV6-6, with a weak D call TRBD1 (5 bases). V dropped 2 bases and J dropped 6 bases, with 10 bases sitting between them. Germline CDR1 is MNHNY and CDR2 is SVGAGI (reference sequence). This CDR3 has 13 residues.

The V call is TRBV6-1, the J call TRBJ1-1; TRBD1 matches 7 bases. This CDR3 is built from 14 residues. Trimming took 5 bases from V and 7 from J; bases not matched to a gene: 10. Germline assignment: CDR1 MNHNS and CDR2 SASEGT. In DNA form, the CDR3 reads TGTGCCAGCAGTCCCTCTTTTGACAGGGTTGAAGCTTTCTTT. Amino acid sequence: CASSPSFDRVEAFF.

This chain joins TRBV6-1 and TRBJ2-5, with 7 bases aligning to TRBD1. J lost 5 bases, V lost 8 bases, and 8 bases had no gene match. This CDR3 contains 13 residues. CDR1 is MNHNS, CDR2 SASEGT, per germline. CDR3 residues: CASRRTGEETQYF. The CDR3 bases are TGTGCCAGCCGCCGAACAGGGGAGGAGACCCAGTACTTC.

This chain links TRBV19 with TRBJ1-3; 7 bases fit TRBD1. The CDR3 is made up of 15 amino acids. Germline V gene lookup returns CDR1 LNHDA and CDR2 SQIVND (reference sequence). V dropped 4 bases and J dropped 3; count of bases not matched to a gene: 6. DNA for the CDR3: TGTGCCAGTAGTACCGACAGGGATCGTGGAAACACCATATATTTT. This codes for CASSTDRDRGNTIYF.

Written as DNA, the CDR3 is TGTGCCAGTAGGAGACTAGCGGGGGAGACAGATACGCAGTATTTT. Protein: CASRRLAGETDTQYF. This chain joins TRBV19 and TRBJ2-3, with TRBD2 matching 12 bases. In germline, CDR1 is LNHDA, CDR2 SQIVND (reference sequence). The CDR3 is 15 residues long. V lost 6 bases and J lost 3; bases outside the gene matches: 4.

CDR3 residues: CASRESTGRDTEAFF. The DNA for the CDR3 is TGTGCCAGCAGAGAATCGACAGGGCGAGACACTGAAGCTTTCTTT. The chain links TRBV6-6 to TRBJ1-1; 7 positions agree with TRBD1. The CDR3 loop spans 15 amino acids. V lost 6 bases, J lost 3 bases, and 10 bases stayed unmatched. From germline, CDR1 is MNHNY and CDR2 SVGAGI (reference sequence).

V is TRBV4-2 and J is TRBJ2-7; a weak D match, TRBD1 (6 bases). This CDR3 comprises 14 residues. Trimming shortened V by 0 bases and J by 5 bases, and 11 bases separated the two germline ends. The germline gives CDR1 LGHNA, CDR2 YNFKEQ. CDR3 coding DNA: TGTGCCAGCAGCCAAGAGGGTGGGGACAACGAGCAGTACTTC. This codes for CASSQEGGDNEQYF.

The chain couples TRBV7-3 to TRBJ2-3; 10 nucleotides match TRBD2. CDR3 length: 16 residues. The germline gives CDR1 SGHTA, CDR2 FQGTGA. The V gene end was trimmed by 2 bases and the J gene end by 4 bases; junction bases not matched to a gene: 6. CDR3 sequence: CASSLWASGRSDTQYF. For the CDR3, the DNA is TGTGCCAGCAGCTTATGGGCTAGCGGGAGATCAGATACGCAGTATTTT.